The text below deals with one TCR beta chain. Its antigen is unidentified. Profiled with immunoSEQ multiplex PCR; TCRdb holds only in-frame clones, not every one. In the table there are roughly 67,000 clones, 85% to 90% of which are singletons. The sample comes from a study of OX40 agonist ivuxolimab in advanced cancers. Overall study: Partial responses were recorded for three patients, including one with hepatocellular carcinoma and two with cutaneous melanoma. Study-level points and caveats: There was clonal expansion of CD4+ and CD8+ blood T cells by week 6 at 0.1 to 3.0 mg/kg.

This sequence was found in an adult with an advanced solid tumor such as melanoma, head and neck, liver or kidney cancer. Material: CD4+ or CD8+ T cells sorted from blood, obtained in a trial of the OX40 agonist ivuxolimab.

Here the CDR3 reads CASSLDGDYGYTF. The CDR3 nucleotides are TGTGCCAGCAGCTTGGACGGAGACTATGGCTACACCTTC. V and J are TRBV5-4 and TRBJ1-2; unclear D gene. Trimming pared 0 bases from V and 3 bases from J, leaving 6 bases between. Germline assignment: CDR1 SGHNT and CDR2 YYREEE (reference sequence). This CDR3 contains 13 residues.